This T cell receptor beta chain was found in a study of CD8 T cells in Susac syndrome. RNA amounts of 0.5 to 1 ug underwent reverse transcription with random hexamers. TCRdb itself ran the immunoSEQ multiplex PCR reads through MiXCR, one entry per CDR3 protein. The repertoire includes approximately 190,000 distinct CDR3 sequences, 95% of them detected once, and approximately 0.16% sits in the top ten. Germline trimming cut 4 bases from V and 4 bases from J; bases unmatched to any gene: 7. CDR3 length: 16 amino acids. CDR1 SGDLS and CDR2 YYNGEE come from the germline V gene. The receptor was derived from a human donor with Susac syndrome. Material: CD8+ T cells from PBMCs. J is TRBJ2-1 and V is TRBV9; 11 bases align to TRBD1. CDR3: CASSPPGQGAYNEQFF. Here the CDR3 DNA reads TGTGCCAGCAGCCCTCCCGGACAGGGGGCATACAATGAGCAGTTCTTC.